This T cell receptor (beta chain) derives from a study of PD-L1 blockade in urothelial cancer. Study-level background: Researchers looked at the blood 3 weeks (second dose) and 6 weeks after treatment began. A median blood sample held 141,255 T cells and roughly 79,000 unique TCRs.

Time point: peripheral blood 6 weeks after treatment start. In each PCR, synthetic TCR analog templates were spiked in. Sequencing used immunoSEQ multiplex PCR; TCRdb keeps in-frame clones, though not all of them. The table shows approximately 44,000 clones, with 75% to 95% occurring only once. Per the germline V gene, CDR1 is MNHEY and CDR2 is SVGAGI. V lost 6 bases to trimming and J lost 6 bases; unmatched junction nucleotides: 9. The CDR3 runs to 15 residues. The TCR was taken from a man aged 70 or older with urothelial cancer. The chain links TRBV6-5 to TRBJ2-4; 9 nucleotides agree with TRBD1. This material consisted of PBMCs, taken around atezolizumab (anti-PD-L1) treatment. This CDR3 is CASSTDRGVRNIQYF. CDR3 nucleotide sequence: TGTGCCAGCAGCACGGACAGGGGAGTCAGAAACATTCAGTACTTC.